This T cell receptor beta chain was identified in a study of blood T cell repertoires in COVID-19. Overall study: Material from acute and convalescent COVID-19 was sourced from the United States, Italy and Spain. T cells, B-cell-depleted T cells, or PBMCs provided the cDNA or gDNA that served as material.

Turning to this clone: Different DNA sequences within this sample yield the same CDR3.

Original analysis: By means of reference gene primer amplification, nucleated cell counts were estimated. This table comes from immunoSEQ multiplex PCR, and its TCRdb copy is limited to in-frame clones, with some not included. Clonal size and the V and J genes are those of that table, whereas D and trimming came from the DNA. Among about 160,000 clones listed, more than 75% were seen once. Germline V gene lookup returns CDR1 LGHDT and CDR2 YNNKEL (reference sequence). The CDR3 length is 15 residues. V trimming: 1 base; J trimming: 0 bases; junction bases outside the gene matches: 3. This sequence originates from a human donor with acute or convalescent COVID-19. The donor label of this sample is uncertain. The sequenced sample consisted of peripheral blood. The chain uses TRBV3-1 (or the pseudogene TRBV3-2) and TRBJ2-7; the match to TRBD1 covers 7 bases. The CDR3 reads CASSQVRDSSYEQYF. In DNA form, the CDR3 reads TGTGCCAGCAGCCAAGTCCGGGACAGCTCCTACGAGCAGTACTTC.